The 31 T cell receptor beta chains reported below all come from one sample, sequenced in a study of blood T cell repertoires in COVID-19. Sequencing used immunoSEQ multiplex PCR; TCRdb keeps in-frame clones, though not all of them. The table includes roughly 240,000 clones, approximately 80% detected once. The source material was peripheral blood. These receptors were taken from a man aged 35 to 55 who had recovered from COVID-19.

The chain couples TRBV29-1 to TRBJ2-5, with D perhaps TRBD2 (6 bases). CDR1 is SQVTM, CDR2 ANQGSEA, per germline. This CDR3 region has 13 residues. V was shortened by 3 bases and J by 3 bases, with 11 bases between the two germline ends. In nucleotides, the CDR3 is TGCAGCGTTGAGGGCGGGGAGAAAGAGACCCAGTACTTC. Its translation is CSVEGGEKETQYF.

Here the CDR3 reads CASSLGGQETQYF. CDR3 in DNA: TGTGCCAGCAGCTTAGGAGGCCAAGAGACCCAGTACTTC. J is TRBJ2-5 and V is TRBV11-3, with D uncertain. The germline V gene encodes CDR1 SGHNT and CDR2 YENEEA. The CDR3 spans 13 residues. The V end lost 1 base, the J end lost 1 base, and 4 bases lay between the germline ends.

This chain uses TRBV27 with TRBJ2-6; 10 positions agree with TRBD1. The CDR3 loop spans 17 amino acids. Losses at the gene ends were 6 bases for V and 0 bases for J; bases not matched to a gene: 5. Germline V gene data show CDR1 as MNHEY and CDR2 as SMNVEV (reference sequence). CDR3 nucleotides: TGTGCCAGCAGCCGCTGGACAGGGGGCTCTGGGGCCAACGTCCTGACTTTC. It yields the protein CASSRWTGGSGANVLTF.

The rearrangement joins TRBV19 to TRBJ2-2; 7 nucleotides match TRBD1. Trimming cost V 6 bases and J 2 bases; bases outside gene matches: 15. From germline, CDR1 is LNHDA and CDR2 SQIVND (reference sequence). This CDR3 has 18 amino acids. The CDR3 DNA reads as TGTGCCAGTAGCCCGATAATGGGTCAGGGGGTCAACACCGGGGAGCTGTTTTTT. Its translation is CASSPIMGQGVNTGELFF.

The rearrangement uses TRBV7-9 and TRBJ1-2; 8 nucleotides agree with TRBD1. Germline assignment: CDR1 SEHNR and CDR2 FQNEAQ (reference sequence). The CDR3 contains 16 residues. V lost 5 bases to trimming and J lost 0 bases; unmatched junction nucleotides: 8. The CDR3 nucleotides are TGTGCCAGCAGCCCCTCGGGCAGGGGGCCTAACTATGGCTACACCTTC. Encoded protein: CASSPSGRGPNYGYTF.

The chain couples TRBV5-6 to TRBJ2-6; possibly TRBD2 for D (6 bases). Trimming pared 3 bases from V and 2 bases from J, leaving 15 bases between. The CDR3 is 17 residues long. Per the germline V gene, CDR1 is SGHDT and CDR2 is YYEEEE. The CDR3 spells CASSSDREHPGANVLTF. The CDR3 DNA follows: TGTGCCAGCAGCTCAGACCGGGAGCACCCTGGGGCCAACGTCCTGACTTTC.

V gene TRBV29-1 combines with J gene TRBJ2-1, with TRBD1 matching over 9 bases. Germline V gene lookup returns CDR1 SQVTM and CDR2 ANQGSEA. The CDR3 runs to 13 residues. V was pared by 6 bases and J by 3 bases, with 3 bases of the junction left unmatched. CDR3 nucleotides: TGCAGCGTAGAGGGACAGGGCTACAATGAGCAGTTCTTC. Its translation is CSVEGQGYNEQFF.

The chain recombines TRBV7-9 with TRBJ2-7, with 8 bases lining up with TRBD1. Germline V gives CDR1 SEHNR, CDR2 FQNEAQ (reference sequence). The ends lost 5 bases at V and 2 bases at J; junction bases unmatched: 11. The CDR3 length is 16 residues. CDR3 nucleotides: TGTGCCAGCAGCCTAGTCCGGGACAGGACCCCCTACGAGCAGTACTTC. Protein: CASSLVRDRTPYEQYF.

The chain has TRBV6-6 and TRBJ2-7; the match to TRBD2 covers 8 bases. CDR1 MNHNY and CDR2 SVGAGI come from the germline V gene (reference sequence). CDR3 length: 15 residues. Unmatched junction bases numbered 12, after V lost 7 bases and J lost 4 bases. The CDR3, as DNA: TGTGCCAGCACTGACCCCCGGGGGGGGCAGTACGAGCAGTACTTC. The encoded protein is CASTDPRGGQYEQYF.

The V gene is TRBV19, the J gene TRBJ2-7; TRBD2 might be the D (6 bases). The length of the CDR3 is 15 residues. Germline CDR1 and CDR2: LNHDA and SQIVND (reference sequence). Trimming removed 7 bases from V and 4 bases from J, with 20 bases in between. The CDR3 region is CASNPGTEGSYEQYF. In nucleotides, the CDR3 is TGTGCCAGTAACCCCGGGACGGAGGGATCTTACGAGCAGTACTTC. Variable domain in full (rest from reference TRBV19 and TRBJ2-7): DGGITQSPKYLFRKEGQNVTLSCEQNLNHDAMYWYRQDPGQGLRLIYYSQIVNDFQKGDIAEGYSVSREKKESFPLTVTSAQKNPTAFYLCASNPGTEGSYEQYFGPGTRLTVT.

The CDR3 protein is CASSVDLGTDTQYF. The CDR3 DNA follows: TGTGCCAGCAGCGTAGACTTAGGCACAGATACGCAGTATTTT. This chain uses TRBV9 with TRBJ2-3; D gene unclear. Between the trimmed V and J ends, which lost 0 bases and 1 base, there was a span of 6 bases. The CDR3 is 14 amino acids. Germline values: CDR1 SGDLS, CDR2 YYNGEE.

The gene calls are TRBV19 and TRBJ1-4; D gene uncertain. Germline CDR1 reads LNHDA; CDR2 reads SQIVND (reference sequence). The CDR3 has 14 amino acids. V was shortened by 4 bases and J by 8 bases, with 14 bases between the two germline ends. The CDR3 DNA reads as TGTGCCAGTAGTAAGGCGGGTGTTGGAGAAAAACTGTTTTTT. Encoded protein: CASSKAGVGEKLFF.

A few counts support this clone. The chain is built from TRBV6-4 and TRBJ1-4; D possibly corresponds to TRBD1 (6 bases). Germline V lookup: CDR1 MRHNA, CDR2 SNTAGT. Trimming removed 2 bases from V and 8 bases from J, with 21 bases in between. CDR3 length equals 17 residues. The chain's CDR3 is CASSDEKKQGPEEKLFF. The CDR3, as DNA: TGTGCCAGCAGTGACGAGAAGAAACAGGGCCCAGAGGAAAAACTGTTTTTT.

This clone came up once. The chain combines TRBV19 with TRBJ1-5; 9 bases agree with TRBD1. After removal of 5 bases from V and 7 bases from J, the junction contained 9 bases not matched to a gene. The CDR3 contains 15 residues. CDR1 and CDR2 from the germline V gene are LNHDA and SQIVND (reference sequence). The CDR3 region is CASSPRDRDLQPQHF. In DNA, the CDR3 is TGTGCCAGTAGTCCGCGGGACAGGGATTTGCAGCCCCAGCATTTT.

The genes are TRBV7-9 and TRBJ1-1; 7 bases agree with TRBD1. With 4 bases clipped from V and 5 bases from J, the junction kept 4 bases outside the gene matches. This CDR3 region has 13 residues. CDR1 and CDR2 from the germline V gene are SEHNR and FQNEAQ (reference sequence). CDR3 nucleotides: TGTGCCAGCAGCTCTACAGGGGTAACTGAAGCTTTCTTT. Protein sequence: CASSSTGVTEAFF.

The rearrangement links TRBV6-2 or TRBV6-3 to TRBJ2-7; 7 bases align to TRBD1. The CDR3 has 15 amino acids. The ends lost 0 bases at V and 5 bases at J; junction bases unmatched: 7. Germline CDR1 reads MNHEY; CDR2 reads SVGEGT. The DNA of the CDR3 is TGTGCCAGCAGTTACTCGAGGGGGCGTAGGGACGAGCAGTACTTC. This encodes CASSYSRGRRDEQYF.

The J gene is TRBJ1-1, the V gene TRBV11-2; 10 bases map to TRBD1. With 5 bases clipped from V and 8 bases from J, the junction kept 14 bases outside the gene matches. The germline V gene encodes CDR1 SGHAT and CDR2 FQNNGV. The CDR3 has 16 amino acids. The CDR3 loop is CASSNLRLTGGSEAFF. CDR3 nucleotide sequence: TGTGCCAGCAGCAACCTGAGGCTGACAGGGGGCAGCGAAGCTTTCTTT.

This sequence joins TRBV3-1 (or the pseudogene TRBV3-2) and TRBJ2-3, with 11 bases fitting TRBD2. The CDR3 length is 16 residues. The germline V gene encodes CDR1 LGHDT and CDR2 YNNKEL (reference sequence). After removal of 0 bases from V and 3 bases from J, the junction contained 2 bases not matched to a gene. The CDR3 is CASSQEIAGGTDTQYF. The CDR3 DNA follows: TGTGCCAGCAGCCAAGAAATAGCGGGAGGGACAGATACGCAGTATTTT.

This chain uses TRBV7-2 with TRBJ2-7; 9 nucleotides line up with TRBD1. CDR1 and CDR2 from the germline V gene are SGHTA and FQGNSA. The CDR3 totals 14 residues. The V and J ends lost 4 bases and 5 bases, in that order; junction bases with no gene match: 6. CDR3 nucleotides: TGTGCCAGCAGCTACAGGGGGCAGTTGAACGAGCAGTACTTC. Encoded protein: CASSYRGQLNEQYF.

The chain links TRBV11-3 to TRBJ2-7; TRBD1 might be the D (7 bases). Between the trimmed V and J ends, which lost 3 bases and 6 bases, there was a span of 12 bases. The CDR3 spans 13 residues. The germline V gene encodes CDR1 SGHNT and CDR2 YENEEA. CDR3 bases: TGTGCCAGCAGCTTGTATCAGGGGGGCGAGCAGTACTTC. Translated, it gives CASSLYQGGEQYF.

The J gene is TRBJ2-7, the V gene TRBV10-1, with 9 bases matching TRBD1. The V gene's germline CDR1 is WNHNN and CDR2 SYGVQD (reference sequence). Trimming cost V 6 bases and J 3 bases; bases outside gene matches: 9. The length of the CDR3 is 15 residues. The CDR3 DNA reads as TGCGCCAGCAGCGAGACAGGGGGTCCTTTCTACGAGCAGTACTTC. Protein: CASSETGGPFYEQYF.

The chain carries TRBV7-2 and TRBJ1-1, with TRBD1 matching over 9 bases. Germline lookup yields CDR1 SGHTA and CDR2 FQGNSA. The CDR3 runs to 13 residues. V lost 9 bases to trimming and J lost 2 bases; unmatched junction nucleotides: 4. The CDR3 DNA sequence: TGTGCCAGTACACAGGGGGCTAACACTGAAGCTTTCTTT. Translation gives CASTQGANTEAFF.

This rearrangement joins TRBV6-5 to TRBJ2-1, with 8 positions matching TRBD2. This CDR3 is 15 amino acids long. Trimming cost V 6 bases and J 4 bases; bases outside gene matches: 8. Germline V CDR1 and CDR2: MNHEY, SVGAGI. The CDR3 coding sequence is TGTGCCAGCAGCTCACGGGAGGGTGGTTACAATGAGCAGTTCTTC. Translated: CASSSREGGYNEQFF.

This sequence joins TRBV11-2 and TRBJ1-2; possible D gene TRBD1, 6 bases. This CDR3 has 16 residues. Germline lookup yields CDR1 SGHAT and CDR2 FQNNGV. V lost 5 bases, J lost 8 bases, and 24 bases lay in between. The CDR3 here is CASSQGSPRTGQGYTF. The CDR3 nucleotides read TGTGCCAGCAGCCAAGGAAGCCCCCGTACAGGACAGGGCTACACCTTC.

The chain carries TRBV7-9 and TRBJ2-7, with 8 bases matching TRBD1. The CDR3 consists of 18 residues. Germline lookup yields CDR1 SEHNR and CDR2 FQNEAQ (reference sequence). Trimming cost V 4 bases and J 4 bases; bases outside gene matches: 18. CDR3 in amino acids: CASSSAKFRDRISYEQYF. For the CDR3, the DNA is TGTGCCAGCAGCTCGGCAAAATTCCGGGACAGGATTTCGTACGAGCAGTACTTC.

The V and J genes are TRBV7-2 and TRBJ2-3; TRBD1 matches at 9 bases. Germline trimming cut 4 bases from V and 2 bases from J; bases unmatched to any gene: 4. Germline CDR1 is SGHTA and CDR2 is FQGNSA. There are 15 residues in the CDR3. The CDR3 nucleotides read TGTGCCAGCAGCTCTGGGACAGGGACCACAGATACGCAGTATTTT. It yields the protein CASSSGTGTTDTQYF.

The chain has TRBV30 and TRBJ1-1; weak D call: TRBD1 (6 bases). Trimming removed 0 bases from V and 4 bases from J, with 15 bases in between. The CDR3 has 15 amino acids. Germline CDR1 GTSNPN, CDR2 SVGIG (reference sequence). CDR3 residues: CAWSVPQGNITEAFF. In DNA, the CDR3 is TGTGCCTGGAGTGTCCCACAGGGAAATATCACTGAAGCTTTCTTT.

The CDR3 is CASSLGAGEAYEQYF. The DNA for the CDR3 is TGTGCCAGCAGCTTAGGTGCGGGAGAGGCCTACGAGCAGTACTTC. The genes are TRBV7-2 and TRBJ2-7; 7 positions agree with TRBD2. The trim removed 1 base at V and 2 bases at J, leaving 5 bases unmatched. From germline, CDR1 is SGHTA and CDR2 FQGNSA. The CDR3 has 15 residues.

DNA of the CDR3: TGTGCCAGCAGCCCTTCGACGGGGCCCCTCCACTTT. Its protein product is CASSPSTGPLHF. The chain recombines TRBV12-3 or TRBV12-4 with TRBJ1-6; D is ambiguous. The length of the CDR3 is 12 residues. V was trimmed by 6 bases and J by 13 bases, leaving 13 bases between them.

This sequence joins TRBV19 and TRBJ2-2; 8 bases align to TRBD2. CDR3 length: 14 residues. CDR1 and CDR2 from the germline V gene are LNHDA and SQIVND (reference sequence). V gave up 8 bases and J gave up 3 bases; unmatched junction bases: 5. The CDR3 here is CASRLAGDTGELFF. CDR3 coding DNA: TGTGCCAGTCGCCTAGCGGGTGACACCGGGGAGCTGTTTTTT.

Details on this clone: This same CDR3 is encoded by further DNA sequences in the sample. The rearrangement uses TRBV9 and TRBJ2-6; D gene unclear. Germline V gene sequence: CDR1 SGDLS, CDR2 YYNGEE. Trimming pared 2 bases from V and 4 bases from J, leaving 4 bases between. This CDR3 has 13 amino acids. CDR3 coding DNA: TGTGCCAGCAGCGTTGGCGGGGCCAACGTCCTGACTTTC. This codes for CASSVGGANVLTF. The full variable domain, its missing parts supplied by reference TRBV9 and TRBJ2-6, is DSGVTQTPKHLITATGQRVTLRCSPRSGDLSVYWYQQSLDQGLQFLIQYYNGEERAKGNILERFSAQQFPDLHSELNLSSLELGDSALYFCASSVGGANVLTFGAGSRLTVL.